This T cell receptor beta chain was sequenced for a study of cytomegalovirus exposure and HLA in healthy donors. Study background: Earlier results showed some 120 million unique TCR beta sequences derived from roughly 200 million T cells. Study-wide points: Per a later analysis, fewer than 20,000 TCR beta sequences showed association with HLA alleles at 0.05 false discovery rate. Confirmation in vitro established that three CMV-associated chains were specific for CMV antigens.

The PCR contained 60 Vbeta and 13 Jbeta primers. Assay used: immunoSEQ multiplex PCR; TCRdb lists only in-frame clones, some missing. The repertoire holds 150,000 to 200,000 clones, less than 90% seen once, with about 0.25% in the top ten. Regarding this clone: Its antigen is not identified.

CDR1 and CDR2 (germline): SGDLS, YYNGEE. This CDR3 is built from 12 residues. V lost 4 bases, J lost 7 bases, and 9 bases lay in between. Sequencing was performed on PBMCs. This chain links TRBV9 with TRBJ2-1; perhaps TRBD1 as D (6 bases). This receptor was obtained from a boy aged 5-17 years in good health and CMV-seronegative. Here the CDR3 reads CASSSQGNEQFF. The CDR3 DNA reads TGTGCCAGCAGCTCACAGGGTAATGAGCAGTTCTTC. Full variable domain (remainder filled in from reference TRBV9 and TRBJ2-1): DSGVTQTPKHLITATGQRVTLRCSPRSGDLSVYWYQQSLDQGLQFLIQYYNGEERAKGNILERFSAQQFPDLHSELNLSSLELGDSALYFCASSSQGNEQFFGPGTRLTVL.